The present entry profiles one T cell receptor beta chain with its context. Its target is unknown. The method was immunoSEQ multiplex PCR; TCRdb's version includes in-frame clones alone and lacks a portion of them. The repertoire holds around 80,000 clones, with approximately 84% as singletons. The V gene end was trimmed by 5 bases and the J gene end by 3 bases; junction bases not matched to a gene: 16. In germline, CDR1 is KGHSH, CDR2 LQKENI. CDR3 length equals 18 residues. This specimen belongs to a study of OX40 agonist ivuxolimab in advanced cancers. Overall study results and limits: At doses 0.1 to 3.0 mg/kg, CD4+ and CD8+ clones expanded.

The sequence was obtained from an adult with an advanced solid tumor such as melanoma, head and neck, liver or kidney cancer. This sequence joins TRBV18 and TRBJ2-3; 8 bases line up with TRBD2. The material was CD4+ or CD8+ T cells sorted from blood, obtained in a trial of the OX40 agonist ivuxolimab. CDR3 loop: CASSVSLTSDYATDTQYF. The CDR3 bases are TGTGCCAGCTCAGTCAGTTTGACTAGCGATTACGCGACAGATACGCAGTATTTT.